This entry features one T cell receptor (beta chain) sequence. What it recognizes is unknown. The sample belongs to a study of tumor-infiltrating lymphocytes in localized non-small cell lung cancer. General observations from the study: Technical variation could not be separated from intratumor heterogeneity here.

Sequenced by immunoSEQ multiplex PCR; TCRdb stores in-frame clones only, minus some. The top ten hold under 9.5% of the sample, which has 12,000 or so clones, 80% to 85% seen once. CDR1 is LGHNA, CDR2 YSLEER, per germline. With 3 bases clipped from V and 4 bases from J, the junction kept 8 bases outside the gene matches. This CDR3 spans 15 amino acids. The sequencing input was lung tumor tissue. The clonotype comes from a human donor with non-small cell lung cancer. J is TRBJ2-7 and V is TRBV4-3, with 8 bases fitting TRBD1. Here the CDR3 reads CASSHAGTGEYEQYF. As DNA, the CDR3 is TGCGCCAGCAGCCACGCCGGGACAGGAGAATACGAGCAGTACTTC.